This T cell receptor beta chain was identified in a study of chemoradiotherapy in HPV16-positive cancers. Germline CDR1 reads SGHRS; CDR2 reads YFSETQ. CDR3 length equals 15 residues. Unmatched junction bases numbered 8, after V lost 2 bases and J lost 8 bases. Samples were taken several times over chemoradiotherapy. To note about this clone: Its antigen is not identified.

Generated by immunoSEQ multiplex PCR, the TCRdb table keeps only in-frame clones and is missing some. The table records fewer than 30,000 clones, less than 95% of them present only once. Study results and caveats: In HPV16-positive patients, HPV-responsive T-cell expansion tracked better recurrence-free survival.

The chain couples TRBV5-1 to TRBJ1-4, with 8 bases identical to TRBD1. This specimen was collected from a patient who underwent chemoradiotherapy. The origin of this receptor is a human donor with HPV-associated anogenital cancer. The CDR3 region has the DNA TGCGCCAGCAGCTTCTCCGACAGGGGCGGAGAAAAACTGTTTTTT. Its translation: CASSFSDRGGEKLFF. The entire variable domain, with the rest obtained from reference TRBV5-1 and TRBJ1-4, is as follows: KAGVTQTPRYLIKTRGQQVTLSCSPISGHRSVSWYQQTPGQGLQFLFEYFSETQRNKGNFPGRFSGRQFSNSRSEMNVSTLELGDSALYLCASSFSDRGGEKLFFGSGTQLSVL.